A selection of T cell receptor beta chains follows, all from one sample in a study of OX40 agonist ivuxolimab in advanced cancers. Assay used: immunoSEQ multiplex PCR; TCRdb lists only in-frame clones, some missing. The profile shows roughly 25,000 clones, 73% of them singletons. Sequencing was performed on CD4+ or CD8+ T cells sorted from blood, taken in a trial of the OX40 agonist ivuxolimab. These receptors originate from an adult with an advanced solid tumor such as melanoma, head and neck, liver or kidney cancer. Each CDR3 is given with its conserved first and last residue.

v_gene	j_gene	CDR3aa
TRBV27	TRBJ2-5	CASSIWDREETQYF
TRBV7-6	TRBJ2-1	CASSPGTSGGLQQFF
TRBV2	TRBJ1-3	CASDRGRSGNTIYF
TRBV5-1	TRBJ2-5	CASSEGGNGETQYF
TRBV13	TRBJ1-5	CASSLGRGTQPQHF
TRBV27	TRBJ2-7	CASSLSLLSGGIRYEQYF
TRBV7-9	TRBJ1-4	CASRSWDRVGVGEKLFF
TRBV2	TRBJ2-2	CASSRGPSNTGELFF
TRBV19	TRBJ1-1	CASSMGRTLNTEAFF
TRBV5-6	TRBJ2-3	CASSPGGNPLYTDTQYF
TRBV5-4	TRBJ2-7	CASSQTGGNEQYF
TRBV7-3	TRBJ2-1	CASSLNPGGLYNEQFF
TRBV6-5	TRBJ2-1	CASSPGGQNEQFF
TRBV7-9	TRBJ2-7	CASSLVPYEQYF
TRBV27	TRBJ2-7	CASSLFHSGTLDF
TRBV6-1	TRBJ1-2	CASSYSRGARDGYTF
TRBV5-6	TRBJ2-5	CASSFKWSGSQETQYF
TRBV4-3	TRBJ1-1	CASSPRTQGSTEAFF
TRBV10-3	TRBJ2-2	CAPYGGGGEPRRTGELFF
TRBV9	TRBJ1-5	CASSVGGSHQPQHF
TRBV28	TRBJ1-2	CASSLRADYGYTF
TRBV7-6	TRBJ2-5	CASSYGLAGVETQYF
TRBV6-5	TRBJ2-2	CASSYTWAGELFF
TRBV28	TRBJ1-2	CASSFDQISNYGYTF
TRBV19	TRBJ2-3	CASKKGGGVPDTQYF
TRBV9	TRBJ1-3	CASSAYLQGFGSTIYF
TRBV19	TRBJ2-5	CASSIGATTGETQYF
TRBV29-1	TRBJ1-2	CSVQGTGVYGGYTF
TRBV27	TRBJ1-2	CASSSGGSGYTF
TRBV15	TRBJ2-7	CATSRYDRGLEQYF
TRBV6-5	TRBJ2-3	CASSYLQGLDTQYF
TRBV29-1	TRBJ2-1	CSERGGSCEQFF
TRBV7-9	TRBJ2-5	CASSTRTPETQYF
TRBV4-3	TRBJ2-3	CASSPSGQDPTDTQYF
TRBV7-6	TRBJ2-3	CASSLAFRAGGSDTQYF
TRBV6-6	TRBJ2-2	CASRSSGGHNTGELFF
TRBV19	TRBJ1-4	CASSIAHHEKLFF
TRBV9	TRBJ1-2	CASTPGQGVNYGYTF
TRBV6-5	TRBJ2-3	CASSYSARDLNTQYF
TRBV10-3	TRBJ1-1	CAASPTFSNTEAFF
TRBV9	TRBJ2-3	CASSAPGAVYTDTQYF
TRBV28	TRBJ1-5	CASSLLSGQPQHF
TRBV5-8	TRBJ2-7	CASSFYRTGNNEQYF
TRBV9	TRBJ2-7	CASSTGTSGGPPYEQYF
TRBV19	TRBJ2-1	CATRDWINEQFF